These T cell receptor beta chains were read from a single sample in a study of beta chain features in type 1 diabetes. Generated by immunoSEQ multiplex PCR, the TCRdb table keeps only in-frame clones and is missing some. Here the sample spans about 900,000 clones, roughly 15% being singletons. Sequenced material: naive CD4+ T cells from blood. These receptors all stem from a woman aged 18-29 years in good health. The CDR3 runs from the conserved cysteine through the conserved F or W. Fields, in order: CDR3 length, clone size, J gene, D gene, V gene, CDR3 DNA, CDR3 protein. D genes are given only for firm matches. Rows may omit the clone size; those that give it use once, few, many or a size class.

cdr3_length: 14; clone_size: few; j_call: TRBJ1-1; d_call: NA; v_call: TRBV9; cdr3_nt: TGTGCCAGCAGCGCGGGGGGTGGTGACACTGAAGCTTTCTTT; cdr3_aa: CASSAGGGDTEAFF
cdr3_length: 13; clone_size: NA; j_call: TRBJ2-1; d_call: NA; v_call: TRBV6-1; cdr3_nt: TGTGCCAGCAGTGAAAGAGCGTCGTATGAGCAGTTCTTC; cdr3_aa: CASSERASYEQFF
cdr3_length: 15; clone_size: NA; j_call: TRBJ2-7; d_call: TRBD2; v_call: TRBV2; cdr3_nt: TGTGCCAGCAGTTCGGGACTAGCGGTCCCCTACGAGCAGTACTTC; cdr3_aa: CASSSGLAVPYEQYF
cdr3_length: 13; clone_size: few; j_call: TRBJ2-5; d_call: TRBD1; v_call: TRBV10-3; cdr3_nt: TGTGCCATCAGTGGTGACAGGGAAGAGACCCAGTACTTC; cdr3_aa: CAISGDREETQYF
cdr3_length: 13; clone_size: few; j_call: TRBJ1-2; d_call: TRBD1; v_call: TRBV28; cdr3_nt: TGTGCCAGCAGACCACAGGGGACGGATGGCTACACCTTC; cdr3_aa: CASRPQGTDGYTF
cdr3_length: 14; clone_size: NA; j_call: TRBJ2-3; d_call: NA; v_call: TRBV6-5; cdr3_nt: TGTGCCAGCAGTTACGGACTCAGCACAGATACGCAGTATTTT; cdr3_aa: CASSYGLSTDTQYF
cdr3_length: 11; clone_size: NA; j_call: TRBJ1-1; d_call: NA; v_call: TRBV28; cdr3_nt: TGTGCCAGCAGTGATTCCATGCGCCCTTTCTTT; cdr3_aa: CASSDSMRPFF
cdr3_length: 14; clone_size: NA; j_call: TRBJ2-1; d_call: NA; v_call: TRBV5-1; cdr3_nt: TGCGCCAGCAGCTTGTTTAGGGGGTACAATGAGCAGTTCTTC; cdr3_aa: CASSLFRGYNEQFF
cdr3_length: 15; clone_size: NA; j_call: TRBJ2-2; d_call: TRBD2; v_call: TRBV10-3; cdr3_nt: TGTGCCATCAGTACGGTGCGGGAGACGAGCGGGGAGCTGTTTTTT; cdr3_aa: CAISTVRETSGELFF
cdr3_length: 20; clone_size: NA; j_call: TRBJ2-6; d_call: TRBD1; v_call: TRBV18; cdr3_nt: TGTGCCAGCTCACCACAAACGAGGGACAGGGGCCTCTCTGGGGCCAACGTCCTGACTTTC; cdr3_aa: CASSPQTRDRGLSGANVLTF
cdr3_length: 13; clone_size: NA; j_call: TRBJ2-3; d_call: NA; v_call: TRBV5-1; cdr3_nt: TGCGCCAGCAGCAGCGAAAGCACAGATACGCAGTATTTT; cdr3_aa: CASSSESTDTQYF
cdr3_length: 16; clone_size: few; j_call: TRBJ2-3; d_call: NA; v_call: TRBV7-8; cdr3_nt: TGTGCCAGCAGCTCAGCAGGGCGAGGGACCACAGATACGCAGTATTTT; cdr3_aa: CASSSAGRGTTDTQYF
cdr3_length: 15; clone_size: NA; j_call: TRBJ2-3; d_call: TRBD2; v_call: TRBV4-3; cdr3_nt: TGCGCCAGCAGCCAAGGGCTAGCGGGGAACAACGCGCAGTATTTT; cdr3_aa: CASSQGLAGNNAQYF
cdr3_length: 14; clone_size: few; j_call: TRBJ1-2; d_call: NA; v_call: TRBV7-9; cdr3_nt: TGTGCCAGCAGTTCCCACCGATCGAACTATGGCTACACCTTC; cdr3_aa: CASSSHRSNYGYTF
cdr3_length: 14; clone_size: NA; j_call: TRBJ2-1; d_call: TRBD2; v_call: TRBV6-5; cdr3_nt: TGTGCCAGCAGTGGGACTAGCGGGAGAAATGAGCAGTTCTTC; cdr3_aa: CASSGTSGRNEQFF
cdr3_length: 14; clone_size: NA; j_call: TRBJ2-1; d_call: NA; v_call: TRBV5-1; cdr3_nt: TGCGCCAGCAGCTTGGTTAGCTCCTACAATGAGCAGTTCTTC; cdr3_aa: CASSLVSSYNEQFF
cdr3_length: 17; clone_size: NA; j_call: TRBJ2-2; d_call: TRBD2; v_call: TRBV7-2; cdr3_nt: TGTGCCAGCAGCCCGCAGCTAGCGGGAGTAGGAACCGGGGAGCTGTTTTTT; cdr3_aa: CASSPQLAGVGTGELFF
cdr3_length: 12; clone_size: few; j_call: TRBJ1-2; d_call: NA; v_call: TRBV7-2; cdr3_nt: TGTGCCAGCAGCTTAGATAACTATGGCTACACCTTC; cdr3_aa: CASSLDNYGYTF
cdr3_length: 16; clone_size: NA; j_call: TRBJ2-7; d_call: TRBD1; v_call: TRBV5-1; cdr3_nt: TGCGCCAGCAGCTTGGGTCTCACAGGGGGCGTCTACGAGCAGTACTTC; cdr3_aa: CASSLGLTGGVYEQYF
cdr3_length: 14; clone_size: few; j_call: TRBJ2-3; d_call: NA; v_call: TRBV2; cdr3_nt: TGTGCCAGCACGACACGGCTTCACACAGATACGCAGTATTTT; cdr3_aa: CASTTRLHTDTQYF
cdr3_length: 16; clone_size: few; j_call: TRBJ1-2; d_call: TRBD1; v_call: TRBV28; cdr3_nt: TGTGCCAGCAGTACCTCTCCGGGACAGGGGCCTTATGGCTACACCTTC; cdr3_aa: CASSTSPGQGPYGYTF
cdr3_length: 15; clone_size: few; j_call: TRBJ2-2; d_call: NA; v_call: TRBV7-2; cdr3_nt: TGTGCCAGCAGCTTAAGCGGCAGTCCGACCGGGGAGCTGTTTTTT; cdr3_aa: CASSLSGSPTGELFF
cdr3_length: 14; clone_size: NA; j_call: TRBJ2-4; d_call: TRBD1; v_call: TRBV5-4; cdr3_nt: TGTGCCAGCAGCCTAACGGGACAGGGAAACATTCAGTACTTC; cdr3_aa: CASSLTGQGNIQYF
cdr3_length: 15; clone_size: NA; j_call: TRBJ2-7; d_call: TRBD2; v_call: TRBV5-4; cdr3_nt: TGTGCCAGCAGCTCGACCGGGACTAGCTCCTACGAGCAGTACTTC; cdr3_aa: CASSSTGTSSYEQYF
cdr3_length: 15; clone_size: few; j_call: TRBJ1-4; d_call: TRBD1; v_call: TRBV4-2; cdr3_nt: TGTGCCAGCAGCCCTCGGACAGGGGGAAATGAAAAACTGTTTTTT; cdr3_aa: CASSPRTGGNEKLFF
cdr3_length: 17; clone_size: NA; j_call: TRBJ2-4; d_call: NA; v_call: TRBV12-2; cdr3_nt: TGTGCAAGTCGCTCCGCTCCGGGGGGGCGGGGCAAAAACATTCAGTACTTC; cdr3_aa: CASRSAPGGRGKNIQYF
cdr3_length: 16; clone_size: NA; j_call: TRBJ2-1; d_call: NA; v_call: TRBV7-2; cdr3_nt: TGTGCCAGCAGCTTAAAATTTGAGAAGGGCTACAATGAGCAGTTCTTC; cdr3_aa: CASSLKFEKGYNEQFF
cdr3_length: 15; clone_size: NA; j_call: TRBJ2-7; d_call: NA; v_call: TRBV7-2; cdr3_nt: TGTGCCAGCAGCTCTTATTCCGGGGAGCACTACGAGCAGTACTTC; cdr3_aa: CASSSYSGEHYEQYF
cdr3_length: 14; clone_size: NA; j_call: TRBJ1-5; d_call: NA; v_call: TRBV6-1; cdr3_nt: TGTGCCAGCTCGATCATGCTCGGCAATCAGCCCCAGCATTTT; cdr3_aa: CASSIMLGNQPQHF
cdr3_length: 13; clone_size: NA; j_call: TRBJ2-5; d_call: NA; v_call: TRBV15; cdr3_nt: TGTGCCACCAGCAGAGATCTCTTTGAGACCCAGTACTTC; cdr3_aa: CATSRDLFETQYF
cdr3_length: 13; clone_size: few; j_call: TRBJ2-7; d_call: NA; v_call: TRBV2; cdr3_nt: TGTGCCAGCAAGTTGGAGGCAGGGTACGAGCAGTACTTC; cdr3_aa: CASKLEAGYEQYF
cdr3_length: 16; clone_size: few; j_call: TRBJ1-1; d_call: NA; v_call: TRBV5-4; cdr3_nt: TGTGCCAGCAGCTACGGGCCCGAAAAATCGTACGCTGAAGCTTTCTTT; cdr3_aa: CASSYGPEKSYAEAFF
cdr3_length: 16; clone_size: NA; j_call: TRBJ2-2; d_call: TRBD2; v_call: TRBV5-4; cdr3_nt: TGTGCCAGCAGCTTGGCACTAGCGGCTAACACCGGGGAGCTGTTTTTT; cdr3_aa: CASSLALAANTGELFF
cdr3_length: 17; clone_size: NA; j_call: TRBJ1-2; d_call: NA; v_call: TRBV19; cdr3_nt: TGTGCCAGTAGTTTTTGGGGACTCAATCCTGCGGACTATGGCTACACCTTC; cdr3_aa: CASSFWGLNPADYGYTF
cdr3_length: 15; clone_size: NA; j_call: TRBJ2-1; d_call: NA; v_call: TRBV5-1; cdr3_nt: TGCGCCAGCAGCTTGCGTGCAGGGTTTGCCAATGAGCAGCTCTTC; cdr3_aa: CASSLRAGFANEQLF
cdr3_length: 14; clone_size: NA; j_call: TRBJ2-3; d_call: NA; v_call: TRBV5-1; cdr3_nt: TGCGCCAGCAGCTTTTCCAGCCTGGGTCATACGCAGTATTTT; cdr3_aa: CASSFSSLGHTQYF
cdr3_length: 17; clone_size: NA; j_call: TRBJ1-2; d_call: NA; v_call: TRBV4-2; cdr3_nt: TGTGCCAGCAGCCGAAGGACAGTGAGAGGGGACTATTATGGCTACACCTTC; cdr3_aa: CASSRRTVRGDYYGYTF
cdr3_length: 19; clone_size: NA; j_call: TRBJ2-3; d_call: NA; v_call: TRBV2; cdr3_nt: TGTGCCAGCAGTGAAGCGCTTCGGGTAGACCGAAGCGGCACAGATACGCAGTATTTT; cdr3_aa: CASSEALRVDRSGTDTQYF
cdr3_length: 18; clone_size: few; j_call: TRBJ2-1; d_call: NA; v_call: TRBV23-1; cdr3_nt: TGCGCCAGCAGTCAATCGAACACATCGGAGGGGGCGGGCAATGAGCAGTTCTTC; cdr3_aa: CASSQSNTSEGAGNEQFF
cdr3_length: 17; clone_size: NA; j_call: TRBJ2-3; d_call: TRBD2; v_call: TRBV5-1; cdr3_nt: TGCGCCAGCAGCTTGGCGACCACTAGCGCCAGCACAGATACGCAGTATTTT; cdr3_aa: CASSLATTSASTDTQYF
cdr3_length: 15; clone_size: few; j_call: TRBJ2-5; d_call: NA; v_call: TRBV25-1; cdr3_nt: TGTGCCAGCAGTGATGCAGGGAGGAGTAGAGAGACCCAGTACTTC; cdr3_aa: CASSDAGRSRETQYF
cdr3_length: 15; clone_size: NA; j_call: TRBJ2-1; d_call: NA; v_call: TRBV11-2; cdr3_nt: TGTGCCAGCAGCTCGGGGGTCCACCGTTACAATGAGCAGTTCTTC; cdr3_aa: CASSSGVHRYNEQFF